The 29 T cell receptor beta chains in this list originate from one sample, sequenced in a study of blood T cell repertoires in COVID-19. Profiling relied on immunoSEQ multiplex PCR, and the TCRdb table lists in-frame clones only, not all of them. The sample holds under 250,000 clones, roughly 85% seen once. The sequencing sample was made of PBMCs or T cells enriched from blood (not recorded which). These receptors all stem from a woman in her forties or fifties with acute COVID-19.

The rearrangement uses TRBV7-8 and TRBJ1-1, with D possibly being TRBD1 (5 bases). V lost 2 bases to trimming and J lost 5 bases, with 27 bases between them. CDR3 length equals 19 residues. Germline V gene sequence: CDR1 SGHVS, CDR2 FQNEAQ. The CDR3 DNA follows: TGTGCCAGCAGCTTATCGTCCGGCTGGTTGGGGCGGAGTGGGACTGAAGCTTTCTTT. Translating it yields CASSLSSGWLGRSGTEAFF.

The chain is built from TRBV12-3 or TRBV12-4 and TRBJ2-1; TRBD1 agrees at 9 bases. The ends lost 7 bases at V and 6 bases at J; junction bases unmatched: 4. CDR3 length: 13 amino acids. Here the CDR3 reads CASTWDRVNEQFF. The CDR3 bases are TGTGCCAGCACCTGGGACAGGGTCAATGAGCAGTTCTTC.

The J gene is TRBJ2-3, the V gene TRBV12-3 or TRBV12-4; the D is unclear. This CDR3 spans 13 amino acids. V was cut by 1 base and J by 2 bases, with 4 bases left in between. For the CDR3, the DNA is TGTGCCAGCAGTTTAGTCCACACAGATACGCAGTATTTT. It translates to CASSLVHTDTQYF.

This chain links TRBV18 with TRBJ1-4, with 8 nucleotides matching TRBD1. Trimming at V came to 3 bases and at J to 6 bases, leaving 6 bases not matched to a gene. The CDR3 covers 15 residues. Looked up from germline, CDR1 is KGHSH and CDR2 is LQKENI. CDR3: CASSPGQGPYEKLFF. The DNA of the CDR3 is TGTGCCAGCTCACCTGGACAGGGCCCCTATGAAAAACTGTTTTTT.

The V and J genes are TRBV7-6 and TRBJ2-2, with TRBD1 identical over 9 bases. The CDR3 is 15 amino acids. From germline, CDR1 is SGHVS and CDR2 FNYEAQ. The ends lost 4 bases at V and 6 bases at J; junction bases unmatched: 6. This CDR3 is CASSSGTGLSGELFF. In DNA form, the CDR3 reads TGTGCCAGCAGCTCCGGGACAGGGTTATCCGGGGAGCTGTTTTTT.

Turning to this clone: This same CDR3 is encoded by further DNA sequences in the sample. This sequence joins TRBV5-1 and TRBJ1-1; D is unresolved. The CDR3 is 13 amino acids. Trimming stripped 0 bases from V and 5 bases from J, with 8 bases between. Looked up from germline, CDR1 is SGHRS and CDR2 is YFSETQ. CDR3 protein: CASSLEGGTEAFF. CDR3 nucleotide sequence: TGCGCCAGCAGCTTGGAAGGAGGGACTGAAGCTTTCTTT.

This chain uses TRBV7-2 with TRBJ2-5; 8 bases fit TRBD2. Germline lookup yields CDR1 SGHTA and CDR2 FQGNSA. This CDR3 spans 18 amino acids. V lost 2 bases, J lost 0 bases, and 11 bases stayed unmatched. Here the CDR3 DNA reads TGTGCCAGCAGCTTAATCGTCCGGGGCGGGGGGAACCAAGAGACCCAGTACTTC. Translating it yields CASSLIVRGGGNQETQYF.

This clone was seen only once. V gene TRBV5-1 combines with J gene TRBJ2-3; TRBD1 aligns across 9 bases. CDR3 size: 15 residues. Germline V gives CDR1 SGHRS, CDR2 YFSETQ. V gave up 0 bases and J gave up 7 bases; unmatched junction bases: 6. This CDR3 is CASSLGTGEMNTQYF. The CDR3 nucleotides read TGCGCCAGCAGCTTGGGGACAGGGGAAATGAATACGCAGTATTTT.

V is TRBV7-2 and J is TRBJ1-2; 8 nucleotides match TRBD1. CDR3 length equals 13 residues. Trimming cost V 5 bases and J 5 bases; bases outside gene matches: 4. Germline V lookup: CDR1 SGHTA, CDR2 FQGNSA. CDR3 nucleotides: TGTGCCAGCAGCGACCAGGGGGCGTATGGCTACACCTTC. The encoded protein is CASSDQGAYGYTF.

The CDR3 reads CASSEQGGVSLLGYGYTF. The DNA of the CDR3 is TGTGCCAGCAGTGAACAAGGAGGGGTATCTCTTCTTGGATATGGCTACACCTTC. The J gene is TRBJ1-2, the V gene TRBV2; perhaps TRBD1 as D (5 bases). This CDR3 spans 18 amino acids. Germline lookup yields CDR1 SNHLY and CDR2 FYNNEI. Trimming took off 2 bases at V and 5 bases at J, with 24 bases between the two ends.

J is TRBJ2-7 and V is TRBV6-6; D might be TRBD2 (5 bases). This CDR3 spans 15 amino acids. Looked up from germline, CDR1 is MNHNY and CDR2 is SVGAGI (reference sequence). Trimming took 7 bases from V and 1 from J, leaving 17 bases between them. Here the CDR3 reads CASIPSTTTSYEQYF. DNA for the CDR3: TGTGCCAGCATTCCTTCTACGACTACTTCCTACGAGCAGTACTTC.

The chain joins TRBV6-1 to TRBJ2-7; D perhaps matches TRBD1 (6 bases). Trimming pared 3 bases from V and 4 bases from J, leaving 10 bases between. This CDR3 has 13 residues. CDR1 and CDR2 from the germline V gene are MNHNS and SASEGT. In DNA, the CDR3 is TGTGCCAGCAGTGATGACAGGCCGTACGAGCAGTACTTC. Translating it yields CASSDDRPYEQYF.

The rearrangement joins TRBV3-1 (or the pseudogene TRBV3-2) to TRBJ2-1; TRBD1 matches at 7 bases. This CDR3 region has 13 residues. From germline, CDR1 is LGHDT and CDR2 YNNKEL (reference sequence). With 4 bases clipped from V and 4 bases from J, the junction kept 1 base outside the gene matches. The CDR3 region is CASSPTGYNEQFF. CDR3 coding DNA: TGTGCCAGCAGCCCGACAGGGTACAATGAGCAGTTCTTC.

The CDR3: CASRQGGPTEAFF. The CDR3 bases are TGTGCCAGCAGACAGGGGGGGCCCACTGAAGCTTTCTTT. The rearrangement links TRBV6-5 to TRBJ1-1; 8 nucleotides match TRBD1. V lost 6 bases and J lost 4; bases outside the gene matches: 4. The CDR3 loop spans 13 amino acids. From germline, CDR1 is MNHEY and CDR2 SVGAGI.

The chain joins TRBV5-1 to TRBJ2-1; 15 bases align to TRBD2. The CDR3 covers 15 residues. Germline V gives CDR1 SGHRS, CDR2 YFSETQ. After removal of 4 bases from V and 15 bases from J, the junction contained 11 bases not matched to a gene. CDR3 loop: CASSPGTSGGTPGFF. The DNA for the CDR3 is TGCGCCAGCAGCCCAGGGACTAGCGGGGGGACCCCTGGGTTCTTC.

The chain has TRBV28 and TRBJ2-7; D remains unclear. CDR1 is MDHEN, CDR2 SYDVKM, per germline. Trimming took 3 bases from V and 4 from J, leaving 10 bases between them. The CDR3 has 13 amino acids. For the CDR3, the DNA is TGTGCCAGCAGTTTCTCAAATGAGTACGAGCAGTACTTC. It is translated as CASSFSNEYEQYF.

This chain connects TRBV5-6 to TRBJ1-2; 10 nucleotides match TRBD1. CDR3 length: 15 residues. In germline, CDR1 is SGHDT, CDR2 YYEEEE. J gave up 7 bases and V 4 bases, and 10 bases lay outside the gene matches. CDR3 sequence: CASSPLLRTGGGYTF. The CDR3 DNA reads TGTGCCAGCAGCCCGCTTCTCAGGACAGGGGGTGGCTACACCTTC.

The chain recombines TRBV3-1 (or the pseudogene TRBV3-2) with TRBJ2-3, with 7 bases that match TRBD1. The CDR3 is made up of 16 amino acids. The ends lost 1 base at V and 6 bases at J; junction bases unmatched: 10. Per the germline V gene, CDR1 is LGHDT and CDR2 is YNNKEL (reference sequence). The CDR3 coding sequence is TGTGCCAGCAGCCAAGGGGACAGCCTGCCTGCGGATACGCAGTATTTT. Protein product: CASSQGDSLPADTQYF.

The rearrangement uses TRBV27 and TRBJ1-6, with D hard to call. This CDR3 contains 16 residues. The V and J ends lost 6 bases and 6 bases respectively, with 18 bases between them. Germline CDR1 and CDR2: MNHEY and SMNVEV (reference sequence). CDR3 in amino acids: CASSRLATGINSPLHF. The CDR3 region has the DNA TGTGCCAGCAGCCGCCTCGCGACGGGGATTAATTCACCCCTCCACTTT.

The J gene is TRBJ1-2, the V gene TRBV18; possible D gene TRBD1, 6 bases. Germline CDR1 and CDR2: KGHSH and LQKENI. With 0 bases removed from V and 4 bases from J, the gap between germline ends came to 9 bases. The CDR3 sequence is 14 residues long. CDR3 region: CASSPPTGPYGYTF. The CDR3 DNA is TGTGCCAGCTCACCACCCACAGGGCCCTATGGCTACACCTTC.

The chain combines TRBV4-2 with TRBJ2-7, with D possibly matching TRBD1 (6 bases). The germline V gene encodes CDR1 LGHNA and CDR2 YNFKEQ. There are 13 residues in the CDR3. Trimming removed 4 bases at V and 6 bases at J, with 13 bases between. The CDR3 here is CASSPKGGFEQYF. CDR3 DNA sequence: TGTGCCAGCAGCCCAAAAGGGGGTTTCGAGCAGTACTTC.

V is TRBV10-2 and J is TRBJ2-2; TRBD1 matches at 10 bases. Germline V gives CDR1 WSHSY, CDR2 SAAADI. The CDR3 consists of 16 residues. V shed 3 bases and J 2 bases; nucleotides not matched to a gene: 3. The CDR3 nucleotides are TGCGCCAGCAGTGACTGGACAGGGGGTAACACCGGGGAGCTGTTTTTT. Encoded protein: CASSDWTGGNTGELFF.

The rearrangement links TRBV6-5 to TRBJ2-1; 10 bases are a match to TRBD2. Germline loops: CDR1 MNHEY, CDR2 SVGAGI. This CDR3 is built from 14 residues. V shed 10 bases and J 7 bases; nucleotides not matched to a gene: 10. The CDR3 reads CATLLAGAPNEQFF. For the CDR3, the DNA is TGTGCCACCCTCCTAGCGGGGGCCCCTAATGAGCAGTTCTTC.

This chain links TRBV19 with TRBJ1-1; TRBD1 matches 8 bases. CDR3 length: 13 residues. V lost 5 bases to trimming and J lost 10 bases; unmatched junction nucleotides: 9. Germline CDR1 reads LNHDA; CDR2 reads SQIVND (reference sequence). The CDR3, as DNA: TGTGCCAGTAGTCCGCGGACAGGGCCCGGAGCTTTCTTT. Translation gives CASSPRTGPGAFF.

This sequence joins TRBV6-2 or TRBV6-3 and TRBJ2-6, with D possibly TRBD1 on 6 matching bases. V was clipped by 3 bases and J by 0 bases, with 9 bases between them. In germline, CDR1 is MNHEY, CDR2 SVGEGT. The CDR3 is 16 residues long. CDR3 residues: CASSYGQISGANVLTF. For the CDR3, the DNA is TGTGCCAGCAGTTATGGACAGATCTCTGGGGCCAACGTCCTGACTTTC.

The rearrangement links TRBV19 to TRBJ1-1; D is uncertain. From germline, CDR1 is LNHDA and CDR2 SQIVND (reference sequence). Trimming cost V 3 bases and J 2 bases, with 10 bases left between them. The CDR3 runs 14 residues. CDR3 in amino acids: CASSMWQENTEAFF. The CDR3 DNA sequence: TGTGCCAGTAGTATGTGGCAGGAAAACACTGAAGCTTTCTTT. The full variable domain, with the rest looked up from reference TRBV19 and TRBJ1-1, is DGGITQSPKYLFRKEGQNVTLSCEQNLNHDAMYWYRQDPGQGLRLIYYSQIVNDFQKGDIAEGYSVSREKKESFPLTVTSAQKNPTAFYLCASSMWQENTEAFFGQGTRLTVV.

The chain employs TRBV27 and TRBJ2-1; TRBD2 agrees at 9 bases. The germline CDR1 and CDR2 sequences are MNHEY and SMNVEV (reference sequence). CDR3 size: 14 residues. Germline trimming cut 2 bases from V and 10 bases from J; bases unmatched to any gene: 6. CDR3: CASSLRRGGQEQFF. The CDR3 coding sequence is TGTGCCAGCAGTTTACGGCGGGGGGGCCAGGAGCAGTTCTTC.

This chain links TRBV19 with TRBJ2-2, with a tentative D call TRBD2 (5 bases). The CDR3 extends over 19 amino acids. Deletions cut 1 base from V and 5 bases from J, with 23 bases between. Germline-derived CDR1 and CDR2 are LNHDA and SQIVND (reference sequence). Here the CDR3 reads CASSIVKRRPRRETGELFF. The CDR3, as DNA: TGTGCCAGTAGTATAGTAAAAAGGAGGCCTAGACGGGAAACCGGGGAGCTGTTTTTT.

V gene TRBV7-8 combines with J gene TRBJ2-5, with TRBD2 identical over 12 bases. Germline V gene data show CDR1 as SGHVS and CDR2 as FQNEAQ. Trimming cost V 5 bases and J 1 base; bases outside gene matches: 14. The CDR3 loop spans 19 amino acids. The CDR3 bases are TGTGCCAGCAGCCCAAAGGTACTAGCGGGGGGTCCGTCCCAAGAGACCCAGTACTTC. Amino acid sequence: CASSPKVLAGGPSQETQYF.